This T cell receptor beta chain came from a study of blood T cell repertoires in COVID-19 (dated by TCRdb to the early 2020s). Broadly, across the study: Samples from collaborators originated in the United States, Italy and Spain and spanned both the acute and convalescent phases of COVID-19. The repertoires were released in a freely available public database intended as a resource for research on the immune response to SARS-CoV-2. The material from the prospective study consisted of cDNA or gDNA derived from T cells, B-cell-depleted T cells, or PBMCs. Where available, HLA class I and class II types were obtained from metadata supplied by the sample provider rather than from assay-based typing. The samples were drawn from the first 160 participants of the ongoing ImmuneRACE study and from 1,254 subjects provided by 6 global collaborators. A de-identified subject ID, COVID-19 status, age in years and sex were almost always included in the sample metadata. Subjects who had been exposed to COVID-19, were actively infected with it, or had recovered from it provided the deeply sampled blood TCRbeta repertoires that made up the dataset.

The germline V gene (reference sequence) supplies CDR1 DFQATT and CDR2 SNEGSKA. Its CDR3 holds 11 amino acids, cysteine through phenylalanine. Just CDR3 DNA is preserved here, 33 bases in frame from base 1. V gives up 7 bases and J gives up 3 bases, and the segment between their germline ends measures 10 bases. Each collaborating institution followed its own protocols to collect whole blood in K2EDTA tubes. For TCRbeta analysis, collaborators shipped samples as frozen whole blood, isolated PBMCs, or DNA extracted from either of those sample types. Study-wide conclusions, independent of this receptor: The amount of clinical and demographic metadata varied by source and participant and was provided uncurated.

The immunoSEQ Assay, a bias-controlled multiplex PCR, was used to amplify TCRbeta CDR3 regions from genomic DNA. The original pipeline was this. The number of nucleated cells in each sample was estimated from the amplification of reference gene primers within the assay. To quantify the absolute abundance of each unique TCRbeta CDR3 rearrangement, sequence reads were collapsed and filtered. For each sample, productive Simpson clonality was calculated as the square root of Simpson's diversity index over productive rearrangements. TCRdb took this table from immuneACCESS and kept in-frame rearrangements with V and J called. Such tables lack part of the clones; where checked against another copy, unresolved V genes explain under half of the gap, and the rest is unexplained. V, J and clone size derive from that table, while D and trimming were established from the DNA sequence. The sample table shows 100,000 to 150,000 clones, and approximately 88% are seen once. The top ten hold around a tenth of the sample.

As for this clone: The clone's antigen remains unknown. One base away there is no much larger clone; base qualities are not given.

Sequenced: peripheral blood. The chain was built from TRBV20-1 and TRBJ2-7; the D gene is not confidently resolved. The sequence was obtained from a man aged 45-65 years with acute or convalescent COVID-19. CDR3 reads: CSGNSYYEQYF. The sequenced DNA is TGCAGTGGGAACAGCTACTACGAGCAGTACTTC.